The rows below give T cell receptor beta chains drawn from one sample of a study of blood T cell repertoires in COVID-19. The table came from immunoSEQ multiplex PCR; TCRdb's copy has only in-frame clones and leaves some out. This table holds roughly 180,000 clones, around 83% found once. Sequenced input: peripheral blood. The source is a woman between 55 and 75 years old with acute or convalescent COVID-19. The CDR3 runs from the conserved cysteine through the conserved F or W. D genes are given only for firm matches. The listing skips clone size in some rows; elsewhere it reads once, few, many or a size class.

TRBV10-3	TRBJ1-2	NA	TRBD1	CAIAEGQGWYGYTF	TGTGCCATTGCCGAAGGACAGGGCTGGTATGGCTACACCTTC
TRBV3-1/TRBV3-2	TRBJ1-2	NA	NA	CASSPPLGRADYGYTF	TGTGCCAGCAGCCCCCCCCTTGGGAGGGCCGACTATGGCTACACCTTC
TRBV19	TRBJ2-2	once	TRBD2	CASSTAGETGELFF	TGTGCCAGTAGTACTGCGGGAGAAACCGGGGAGCTGTTTTTT
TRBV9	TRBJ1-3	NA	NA	CASSVGPLGDTIYF	TGTGCCAGCAGCGTAGGTCCCCTCGGGGACACCATATATTTT
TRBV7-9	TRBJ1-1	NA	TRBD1	CASSLITGGTEAFF	TGTGCCAGCAGCTTGATCACAGGGGGGACTGAAGCTTTCTTT
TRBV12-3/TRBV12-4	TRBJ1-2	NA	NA	CASSAPLHYGYTF	TGTGCCAGCAGTGCCCCCCTACACTATGGCTACACCTTC
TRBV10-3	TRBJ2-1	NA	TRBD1	CAINRDRVDEQFF	TGTGCCATCAATCGGGACAGGGTCGATGAGCAGTTCTTC
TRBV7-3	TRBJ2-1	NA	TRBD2	CASGHSGRAGEQFF	TGTGCCAGCGGGCATAGTGGGAGGGCCGGAGAGCAGTTCTTC
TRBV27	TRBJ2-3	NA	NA	CASNPQGGTQYF	TGTGCCAGCAACCCCCAGGGCGGTACGCAGTATTTT
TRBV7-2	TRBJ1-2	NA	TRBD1	CASTFWTGDYGYTF	TGTGCCAGCACCTTCTGGACAGGCGACTATGGCTACACCTTC
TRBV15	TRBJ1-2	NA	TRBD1	CATSRAGTGVNYGYTF	TGTGCCACCAGCAGAGCCGGGACAGGGGTCAACTATGGCTACACCTTC
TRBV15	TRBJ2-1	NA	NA	CATSRGSEQFF	TGTGCCACCAGCAGGGGGAGTGAGCAGTTCTTC
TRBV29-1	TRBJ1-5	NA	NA	CSVGESSNQPQHF	TGCAGCGTTGGGGAGTCTAGCAATCAGCCCCAGCATTTT
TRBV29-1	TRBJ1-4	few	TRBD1	CSVRVGTATNEKLFF	TGCAGCGTTCGGGTGGGGACAGCAACTAATGAAAAACTGTTTTTT
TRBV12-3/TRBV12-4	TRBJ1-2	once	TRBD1	CASVLRGMDGYTF	TGTGCCAGCGTCCTCAGGGGGATGGATGGCTACACCTTC
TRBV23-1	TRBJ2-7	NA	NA	CASSQPPGSTGHLSLSYEQYF	TGCGCCAGCAGTCAACCTCCGGGCTCGACTGGACACCTATCTCTCTCCTACGAGCAGTACTTC
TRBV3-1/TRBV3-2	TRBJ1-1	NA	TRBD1	CASSQDPPGGTEAFF	TGTGCCAGCAGCCAAGACCCACCAGGGGGCACTGAAGCTTTCTTT
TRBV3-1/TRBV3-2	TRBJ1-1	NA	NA	CASSNRVAAFF	TGTGCCAGCAGCAACAGGGTAGCAGCTTTCTTT
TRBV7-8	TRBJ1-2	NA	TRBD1	CASSLAGQGANGYTF	TGTGCCAGCAGCTTAGCGGGACAGGGGGCGAACGGCTACACCTTC
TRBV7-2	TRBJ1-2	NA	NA	CASSREYGYTF	TGTGCCAGCAGCCGCGAGTATGGCTACACCTTC
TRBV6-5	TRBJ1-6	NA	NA	CASSYSSQGNSPLHF	TGTGCCAGCAGTTACTCGAGCCAGGGGAATTCACCCCTCCACTTT
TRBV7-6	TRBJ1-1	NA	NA	CASSLEWGLDTEAFF	TGTGCCAGCAGCTTAGAATGGGGGCTGGACACTGAAGCTTTCTTT
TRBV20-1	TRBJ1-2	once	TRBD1	CSASTTGTNYGYTF	TGCAGTGCTAGTACGACAGGGACGAACTATGGCTACACCTTC